Presented here are 12 T cell receptor beta chains from one specimen sequenced in a study of T cells in Graves' hyperthyroidism and ophthalmopathy. There were TCR beta CDR3 regions amplified from RNA transcripts. First-round RT-PCR with HTBI primers amplified the TCR CDR3 region. MiXCR, applied by TCRdb to the multiplex PCR reads, yields one record per CDR3 protein. The sample has approximately 620,000 distinct CDR3 sequences; approximately 16% are singletons. Sample: blood. These receptors were obtained from a woman in her thirties or forties with Graves' ophthalmopathy.

This clonotype was counted ten times or more. This chain links TRBV2 with TRBJ2-6, with TRBD1 matching over 7 bases. Germline V gives CDR1 SNHLY, CDR2 FYNNEI. V dropped 6 bases and J dropped 1; count of bases not matched to a gene: 12. This CDR3 spans 18 amino acids. The CDR3 DNA is TGTGCCAGCAGAGGGACAGTCGAGCGGAAATCTGGGGCCAACGTCCTGACTTTC. Amino acid sequence: CASRGTVERKSGANVLTF.

This clonotype was detected ten times or more. The chain carries TRBV11-2 and TRBJ1-2, with D hard to call. Trimming took off 2 bases at V and 4 bases at J, with 11 bases between the two ends. Germline V gene lookup returns CDR1 SGHAT and CDR2 FQNNGV. The length of the CDR3 is 14 residues. CDR3 region: CASSLSRNSYGYTF. In DNA form, the CDR3 reads TGTGCCAGCAGCTTAAGTAGGAACTCCTATGGCTACACCTTC.

This clonotype was recorded a few times. The rearrangement uses TRBV13 and TRBJ2-1; 12 nucleotides match TRBD2. With 2 bases clipped from V and 8 bases from J, the junction kept 10 bases outside the gene matches. The CDR3 has 17 amino acids. Per germline, CDR1 PRHDT and CDR2 FYEKMQ (reference sequence). The CDR3 sequence: CASSLRSSGRAWDEQFF. The CDR3 region has the DNA TGTGCCAGCAGCTTAAGGTCTAGCGGGAGGGCCTGGGATGAGCAGTTCTTC.

This clonotype was detected ten times or more. The rearrangement joins TRBV5-1 to TRBJ2-7; possibly TRBD1 for D (6 bases). The CDR3 is 15 amino acids. CDR1 and CDR2 (germline): SGHRS, YFSETQ. V gave up 2 bases and J gave up 6 bases, with 18 bases separating them. This CDR3 is CASSFGRGASPEQYF. In DNA form, the CDR3 reads TGCGCCAGCAGCTTCGGCAGGGGAGCCTCCCCCGAGCAGTACTTC.

The sample holds many counts of this clonotype. The chain couples TRBV20-1 to TRBJ2-7; a possible D gene is TRBD1 (5 bases). Germline assignment: CDR1 DFQATT and CDR2 SNEGSKA (reference sequence). The CDR3 is 16 residues long. V lost 0 bases to trimming and J lost 3 bases, with 18 bases between them. The CDR3 DNA reads TGCAGTGCTAGAGATCGATTAGGGGCAGGCAGCTACGAGCAGTACTTC. This sequence encodes CSARDRLGAGSYEQYF.

This clonotype has at least ten counts. V is TRBV7-8 and J is TRBJ1-1; 8 positions match TRBD1. CDR1 is SGHVS, CDR2 FQNEAQ, per germline. The length of the CDR3 is 13 residues. The junction had 3 bases not matched to a gene; V was cut back by 4 bases and J by 5 bases. The CDR3 spells CASSSGGRTEAFF. In nucleotides, the CDR3 is TGTGCCAGCAGCTCAGGGGGCCGTACTGAAGCTTTCTTT.

This clonotype was recorded at least ten times. This rearrangement joins TRBV18 to TRBJ1-1; the D is unclear. V lost 8 bases and J 2 bases, leaving 12 bases between the germline ends. The CDR3 is 13 amino acids. CDR1 is KGHSH, CDR2 LQKENI, per germline. CDR3 in DNA: TGTGCCAGCAGCGGCGGGGTAAACACTGAAGCTTTCTTT. It is translated as CASSGGVNTEAFF. The full variable domain, in which reference TRBV18 and TRBJ1-1 provide the parts outside the CDR3, is NAGVMQNPRHLVRRRGQEARLRCSPMKGHSHVYWYRQLPEEGLKFMVYLQKENIIDESGMPKERFSAEFPKEGPSILRIQQVVRGDSAAYFCASSGGVNTEAFFGQGTRLTVV.

This clonotype was recorded many times. The genes are TRBV28 and TRBJ2-7, with D possibly being TRBD2 (6 bases). This CDR3 spans 12 amino acids. Trimming took 9 bases from V and 6 from J, leaving 15 bases between them. CDR1 MDHEN and CDR2 SYDVKM come from the germline V gene. CDR3 nucleotides: TGTGCCAGTACTAATTCAGCGGGCGAGCAGTACTTC. It translates to CASTNSAGEQYF. Together with reference TRBV28 and TRBJ2-7, the CDR3 gives the full variable domain: DVKVTQSSRYLVKRTGEKVFLECVQDMDHENMFWYRQDPGLGLRLIYFSYDVKMKEKGDIPEGYSVSREKKERFSLILESASTNQTSMYLCASTNSAGEQYFGPGTRLTVT.

This rearrangement joins TRBV24-1 to TRBJ2-1; the match to TRBD2 covers 9 bases. Germline lookup yields CDR1 KGHDR and CDR2 SFDVKD. This CDR3 region has 17 residues. Trimming removed 5 bases from V and 6 bases from J; junction bases left unmatched: 13. The CDR3 region has the DNA TGTGCCACCAGTGCCGCTCCCGGGACTAGCAGTTCCAATGAGCAGTTCTTC. This translates into CATSAAPGTSSSNEQFF.

This clonotype was seen more than once but under ten times. The chain has TRBV7-2 and TRBJ2-7; 7 bases match TRBD2. This CDR3 has 14 residues. Looked up from germline, CDR1 is SGHTA and CDR2 is FQGNSA. V shed 5 bases and J 3 bases; nucleotides not matched to a gene: 7. As DNA, the CDR3 is TGTGCCAGCAGCCCTAGGCGGGAGATCTACGAGCAGTACTTC. Protein product: CASSPRREIYEQYF.

This clonotype was observed at least ten times. The chain is built from TRBV5-8 and TRBJ2-2; D remains unclear. Germline V CDR1 and CDR2: SGHTS, YDEGEE. V lost 1 base, J lost 1 base, and 8 bases lay in between. The CDR3 consists of 15 residues. The CDR3: CASSLYSRNTGELFF. The CDR3 nucleotides read TGTGCCAGCAGCTTGTACAGCCGGAACACCGGGGAGCTGTTTTTT.

V and J are TRBV19 and TRBJ2-2; TRBD2 aligns across 7 bases. Germline CDR1 reads LNHDA; CDR2 reads SQIVND (reference sequence). This CDR3 contains 15 residues. After removal of 2 bases from V and 6 bases from J, the junction contained 6 bases not matched to a gene. Here the CDR3 reads CASSISAGVAGELFF. The CDR3 nucleotides are TGTGCCAGTAGTATATCGGCGGGAGTAGCCGGGGAGCTGTTTTTT.